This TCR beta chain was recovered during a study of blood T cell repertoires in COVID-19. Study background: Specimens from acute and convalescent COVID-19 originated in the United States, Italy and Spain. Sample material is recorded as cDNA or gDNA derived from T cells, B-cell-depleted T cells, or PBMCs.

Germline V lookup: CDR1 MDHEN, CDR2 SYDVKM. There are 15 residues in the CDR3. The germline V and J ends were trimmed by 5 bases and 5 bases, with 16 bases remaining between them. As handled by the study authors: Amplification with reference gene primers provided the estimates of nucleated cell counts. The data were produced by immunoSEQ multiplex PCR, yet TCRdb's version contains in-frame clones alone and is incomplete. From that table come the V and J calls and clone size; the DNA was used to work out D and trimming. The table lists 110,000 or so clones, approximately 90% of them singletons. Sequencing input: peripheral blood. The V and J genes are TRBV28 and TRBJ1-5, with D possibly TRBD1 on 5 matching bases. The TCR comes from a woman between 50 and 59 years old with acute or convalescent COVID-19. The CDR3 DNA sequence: TGTGCCAGCAGTCTCCAGGGAACTTGGGATCAGCCCCAGCATTTT. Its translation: CASSLQGTWDQPQHF.